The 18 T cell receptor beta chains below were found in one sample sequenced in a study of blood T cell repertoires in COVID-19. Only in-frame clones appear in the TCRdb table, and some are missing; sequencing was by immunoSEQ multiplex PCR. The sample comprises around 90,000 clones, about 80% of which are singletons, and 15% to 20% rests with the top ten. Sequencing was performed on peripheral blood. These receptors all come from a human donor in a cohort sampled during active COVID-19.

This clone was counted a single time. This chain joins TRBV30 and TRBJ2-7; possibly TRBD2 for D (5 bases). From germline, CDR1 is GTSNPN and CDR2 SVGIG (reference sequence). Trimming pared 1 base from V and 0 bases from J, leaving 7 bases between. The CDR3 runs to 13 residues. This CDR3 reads CAWSDGSSYEQYF. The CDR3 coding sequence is TGTGCCTGGAGTGATGGGAGCTCCTACGAGCAGTACTTC. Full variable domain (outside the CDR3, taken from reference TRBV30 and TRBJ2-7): SQTIHQWPATLVQPVGSPLSLECTVEGTSNPNLYWYRQAAGRGLQLLFYSVGIGQISSEVPQNLSASRPQDRQFILSSKKLLLSDSGFYLCAWSDGSSYEQYFGPGTRLTVT.

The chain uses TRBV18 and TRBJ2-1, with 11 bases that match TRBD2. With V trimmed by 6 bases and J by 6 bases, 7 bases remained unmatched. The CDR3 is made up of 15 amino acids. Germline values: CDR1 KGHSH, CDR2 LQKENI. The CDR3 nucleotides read TGTGCCAGCTCCCGGACTAGCGGGTACGTCAATGAGCAGTTCTTC. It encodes CASSRTSGYVNEQFF.

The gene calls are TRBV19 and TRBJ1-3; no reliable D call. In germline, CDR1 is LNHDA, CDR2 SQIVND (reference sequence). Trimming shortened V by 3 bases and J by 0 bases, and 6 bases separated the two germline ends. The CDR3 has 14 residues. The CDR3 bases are TGTGCCAGTAGTATGCAGATCTCTGGAAACACCATATATTTT. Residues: CASSMQISGNTIYF.

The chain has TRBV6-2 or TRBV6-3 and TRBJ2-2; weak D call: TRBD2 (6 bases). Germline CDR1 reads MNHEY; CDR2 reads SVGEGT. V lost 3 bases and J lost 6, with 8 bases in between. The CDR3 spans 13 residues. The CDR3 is CASSYRESGELFF. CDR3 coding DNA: TGTGCCAGCAGTTATCGGGAGTCCGGGGAGCTGTTTTTT.

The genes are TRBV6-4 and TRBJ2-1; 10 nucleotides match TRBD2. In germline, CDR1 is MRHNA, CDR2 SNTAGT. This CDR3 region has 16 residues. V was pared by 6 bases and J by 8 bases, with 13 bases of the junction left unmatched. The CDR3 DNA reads TGTGCCAGCAGCGAAATATCTAGCGGGAGAAAGGATGAGCAGTTCTTC. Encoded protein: CASSEISSGRKDEQFF.

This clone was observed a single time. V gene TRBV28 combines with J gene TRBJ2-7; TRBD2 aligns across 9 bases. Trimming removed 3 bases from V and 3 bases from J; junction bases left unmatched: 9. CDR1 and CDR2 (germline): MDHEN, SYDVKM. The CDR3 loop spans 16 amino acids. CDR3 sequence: CASSLASGTTHYEQYF. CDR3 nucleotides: TGTGCCAGCAGTTTGGCTAGCGGGACCACACACTACGAGCAGTACTTC.

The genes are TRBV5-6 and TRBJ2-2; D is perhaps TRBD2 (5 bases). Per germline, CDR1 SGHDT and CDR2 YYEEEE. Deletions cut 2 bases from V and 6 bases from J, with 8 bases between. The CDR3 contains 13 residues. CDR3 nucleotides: TGTGCCAGCAGCTTCTCGGGGTCCGGGGAGCTGTTTTTT. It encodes CASSFSGSGELFF.

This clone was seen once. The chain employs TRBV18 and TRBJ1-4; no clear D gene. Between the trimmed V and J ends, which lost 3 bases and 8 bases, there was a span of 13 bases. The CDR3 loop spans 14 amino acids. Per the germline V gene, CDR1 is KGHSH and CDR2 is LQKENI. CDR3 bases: TGTGCCAGCTCACCTACAGTACCGGGGGAAAAACTGTTTTTT. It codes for CASSPTVPGEKLFF.

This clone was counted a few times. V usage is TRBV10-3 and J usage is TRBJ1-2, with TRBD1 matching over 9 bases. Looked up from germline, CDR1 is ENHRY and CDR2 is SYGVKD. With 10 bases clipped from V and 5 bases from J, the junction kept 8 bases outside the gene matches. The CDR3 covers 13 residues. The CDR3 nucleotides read TGTGCCAGCGCCGGGACAGGGATTTATGGCTACACCTTC. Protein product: CASAGTGIYGYTF.

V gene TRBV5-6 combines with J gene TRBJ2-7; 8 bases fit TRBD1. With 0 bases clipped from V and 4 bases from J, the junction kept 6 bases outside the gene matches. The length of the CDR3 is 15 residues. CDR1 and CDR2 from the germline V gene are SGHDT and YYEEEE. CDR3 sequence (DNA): TGTGCCAGCAGCTTGGAGGGGCAGGGGGCTTACGAGCAGTACTTC. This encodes CASSLEGQGAYEQYF.

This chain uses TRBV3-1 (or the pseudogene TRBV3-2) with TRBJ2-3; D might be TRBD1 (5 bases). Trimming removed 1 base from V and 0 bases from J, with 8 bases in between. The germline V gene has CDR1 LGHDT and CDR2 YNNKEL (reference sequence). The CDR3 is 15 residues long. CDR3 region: CASSQAQGSTDTQYF. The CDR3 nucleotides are TGTGCCAGCAGCCAAGCCCAGGGTAGCACAGATACGCAGTATTTT.

The CDR3 region is CASSRQGAYEQYF. The CDR3 DNA sequence: TGTGCCAGCAGCCGACAGGGGGCCTACGAGCAGTACTTC. The chain is built from TRBV5-6 and TRBJ2-7, with 9 bases aligning to TRBD1. Germline trimming cut 4 bases from V and 2 bases from J; bases unmatched to any gene: 1. From germline, CDR1 is SGHDT and CDR2 YYEEEE. This CDR3 has 13 amino acids.

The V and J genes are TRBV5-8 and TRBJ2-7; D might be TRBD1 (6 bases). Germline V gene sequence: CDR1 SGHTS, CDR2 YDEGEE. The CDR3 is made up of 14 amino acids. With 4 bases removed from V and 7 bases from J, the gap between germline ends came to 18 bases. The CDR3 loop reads CASSEYRAQGEQYF. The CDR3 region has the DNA TGTGCCAGCAGCGAATACCGGGCCCAGGGGGAGCAGTACTTC.

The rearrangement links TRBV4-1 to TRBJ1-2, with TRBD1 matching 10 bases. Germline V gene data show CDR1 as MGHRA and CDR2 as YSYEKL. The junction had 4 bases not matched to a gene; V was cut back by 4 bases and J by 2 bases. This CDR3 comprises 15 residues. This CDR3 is CASSPRTGGNYGYTF. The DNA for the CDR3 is TGCGCCAGCAGCCCGAGGACAGGGGGGAACTATGGCTACACCTTC.

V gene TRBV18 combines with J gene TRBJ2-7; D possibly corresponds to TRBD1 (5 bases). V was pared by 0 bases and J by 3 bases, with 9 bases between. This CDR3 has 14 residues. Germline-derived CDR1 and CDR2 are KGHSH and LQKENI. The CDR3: CASSPPPGNYEQYF. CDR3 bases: TGTGCCAGCTCACCACCGCCAGGGAACTACGAGCAGTACTTC.

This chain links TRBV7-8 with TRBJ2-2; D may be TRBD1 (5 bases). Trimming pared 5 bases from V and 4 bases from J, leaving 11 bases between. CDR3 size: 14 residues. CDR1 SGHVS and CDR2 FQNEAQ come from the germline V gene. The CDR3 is CASSKTASTGELFF. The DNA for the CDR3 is TGTGCCAGCAGCAAGACAGCCTCCACCGGGGAGCTGTTTTTT.

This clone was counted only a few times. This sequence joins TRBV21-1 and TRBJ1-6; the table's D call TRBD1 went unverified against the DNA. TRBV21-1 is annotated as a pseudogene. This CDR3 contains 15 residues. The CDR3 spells CASSHRDSWNSPLHF. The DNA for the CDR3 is TGTGCCAGCAGTCACCGGGACAGTTGGAATTCACCCCTCCACTTT.

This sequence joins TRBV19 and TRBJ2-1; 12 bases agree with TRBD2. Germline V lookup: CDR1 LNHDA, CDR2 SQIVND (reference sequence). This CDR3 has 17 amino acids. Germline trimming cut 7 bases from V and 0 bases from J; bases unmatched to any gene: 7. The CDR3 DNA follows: TGTGCCAGTACACCTAGCGGGAGGGTTAGCTCCTACAATGAGCAGTTCTTC. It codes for CASTPSGRVSSYNEQFF.